A single T cell receptor (beta chain) is shown here with its context. The CDR3 is made up of 18 amino acids. V dropped 4 bases and J dropped 5; count of bases not matched to a gene: 10. Germline CDR1 and CDR2: PRHDT and FYEKMQ (reference sequence). The sample belongs to a study of shared clonotypes between healthy human individuals. Data came from immunoSEQ multiplex PCR; TCRdb stores just in-frame clones and leaves some out. The sample records approximately 700,000 clones, approximately 73% being singletons. This sequence joins TRBV13 and TRBJ2-2, with 13 positions matching TRBD2. The sequenced material came from memory CD4+ T cells sorted from blood. Noted subset: CD45RA-negative fraction. The receptor comes from a woman aged 30 to 39 in good health. The CDR3 loop reads CASSWTSGRTGGTGELFF. The CDR3 DNA reads TGTGCCAGCAGCTGGACTAGCGGGAGAACTGGAGGGACCGGGGAGCTGTTTTTT. Full variable domain (rest looked up from reference TRBV13 and TRBJ2-2): AAGVIQSPRHLIKEKRETATLKCYPIPRHDTVYWYQQGPGQDPQFLISFYEKMQSDKGSIPDRFSAQQFSDYHSELNMSSLELGDSALYFCASSWTSGRTGGTGELFFGEGSRLTVL.